These T cell receptor beta chains were read from a single sample in a study of human T cells and chemical hapten exposure. TCRdb analysed the RACE reads with MiXCR anew, one entry per CDR3 protein. Here the sample spans 75,000 to 100,000 distinct CDR3 sequences, 9% to 9.5% being singletons. The material sequenced was whole blood, taken in connection with sensitization to the hapten diphenylcyclopropenone (DPC). These TCRs come from a woman between 40 and 55 years old with alopecia areata. Some clones in this sample may be carry-over from other donors' samples. Both conserved end residues are part of each CDR3. The order of the fields is D gene, J gene, clone size, V gene, CDR3 DNA, CDR3 protein. A D gene is named only where the DNA matches it firmly. Size tells how often a clone was seen (once, few, many) or the class of an expanded clone, and some rows leave it out.

.	TRBJ2-1	.	TRBV21-1	TGTGCCAGCAGCAAAGTGGTACAGGTCCTGGACCCCGATGAGCAGTTCTTC	CASSKVVQVLDPDEQFF
.	TRBJ2-2	many	TRBV7-2	TGTGCCAGCAGCTTAGTAGGCCGAATGGGCACCGGGGAGCTGTTTTTT	CASSLVGRMGTGELFF
TRBD1	TRBJ2-3	many	TRBV11-2	TGTGCCAGCAGCTTAGATCGGGACAGGGGGCGGACAGATACGCAGTATTTT	CASSLDRDRGRTDTQYF
TRBD1	TRBJ2-7	.	TRBV6-5	TGTGCCAGCAGAGTAAACAGGGGGAGTGAGCAGTACTTC	CASRVNRGSEQYF
.	TRBJ2-3	.	TRBV7-9	TGTGCCAGCTCCGTGGTGAGCACAGATACGCAGTATTTT	CASSVVSTDTQYF
TRBD2	TRBJ2-3	few	TRBV10-3	TGTGCCATCAGTGACCCCAACCGGGGGGGAGATACGCAGTATTTT	CAISDPNRGGDTQYF
TRBD1	TRBJ1-4	few	TRBV4-2	TGTGCCAGCAGCCAAGTGGCTATGGTAGGACAGGGGAATGAAAAACTGTTTTTT	CASSQVAMVGQGNEKLFF
.	TRBJ2-5	.	TRBV6-2/TRBV6-3	TGTGCCAGCAGTTACTCGTACAGGTCATCCCAAGAGACCCAGTACTTC	CASSYSYRSSQETQYF
.	TRBJ1-2	many	TRBV20-1	TGCAGTGCCGACGGGACGGAGCCGACTAACTATGGCTACACCTTC	CSADGTEPTNYGYTF
.	TRBJ2-7	few	TRBV30	TGTGCCTGGAGCGCGACATCGAGAGAGCAGTACTTC	CAWSATSREQYF
TRBD1	TRBJ1-1	.	TRBV28	TGTGCCAGCAGTTGGGACAGGGGTATAGTGAACACTGAAGCTTTCTTT	CASSWDRGIVNTEAFF
.	TRBJ2-3	few	TRBV29-1	TGCAGCGCTGTACAGAGCACAGATACGCAGTATTTT	CSAVQSTDTQYF
TRBD1	TRBJ2-3	.	TRBV11-2	TGTGCCGGCAGCCCATGGACAGGCCCAGATACGCAGTATTTT	CAGSPWTGPDTQYF